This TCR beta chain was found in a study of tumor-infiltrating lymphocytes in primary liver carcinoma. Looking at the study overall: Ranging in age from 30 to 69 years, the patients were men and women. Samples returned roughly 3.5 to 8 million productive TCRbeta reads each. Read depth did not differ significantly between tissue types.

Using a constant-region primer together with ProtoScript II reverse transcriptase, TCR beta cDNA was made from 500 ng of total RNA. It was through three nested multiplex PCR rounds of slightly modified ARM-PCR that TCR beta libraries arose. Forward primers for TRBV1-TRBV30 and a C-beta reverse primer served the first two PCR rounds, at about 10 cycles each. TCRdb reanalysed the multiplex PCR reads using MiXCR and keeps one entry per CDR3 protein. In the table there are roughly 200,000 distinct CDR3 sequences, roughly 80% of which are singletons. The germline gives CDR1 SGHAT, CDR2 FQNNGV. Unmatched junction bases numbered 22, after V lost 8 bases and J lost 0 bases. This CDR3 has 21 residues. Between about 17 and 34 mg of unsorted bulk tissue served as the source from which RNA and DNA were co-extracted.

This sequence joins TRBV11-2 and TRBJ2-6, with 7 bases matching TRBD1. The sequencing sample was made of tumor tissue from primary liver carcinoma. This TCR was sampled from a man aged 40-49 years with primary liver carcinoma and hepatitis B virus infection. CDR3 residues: CASCMRGNRGISLSGANVLTF. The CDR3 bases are TGTGCCAGCTGCATGAGGGGAAACAGGGGCATTTCCCTCTCTGGGGCCAACGTCCTGACTTTC.